The present TCR beta chain was sequenced within a study of blood T cell repertoires in COVID-19. The overall study: Nucleic acid was either cDNA or gDNA, and it came from T cells, B-cell-depleted T cells, or PBMCs.

There are a few counts of this clone. CDR1 is ENHRY and CDR2 is SYGVKD in the germline V gene. Trimming left V 2 bases short and J 5 bases short, with 9 bases between. The CDR3 has 14 amino acids. Authors' analysis steps: Estimation of nucleated cell counts was performed using reference gene primer amplification. The method was immunoSEQ multiplex PCR; TCRdb's version includes in-frame clones alone and lacks a portion of them. That table supplies the V and J calls and clone size; D and trimming were determined from the DNA. The repertoire includes roughly 100,000 clones, roughly 87% of them detected once, and around 4% sits in the top ten.

This sequence was found in a man in his fifties with acute or convalescent COVID-19. Source material: peripheral blood. This sequence joins TRBV10-3 and TRBJ1-4; D is unresolved. CDR3 residues: CAISEEGLNEKLFF. CDR3 nucleotides: TGTGCCATCAGTGAGGAGGGTCTGAATGAAAAACTGTTTTTT.